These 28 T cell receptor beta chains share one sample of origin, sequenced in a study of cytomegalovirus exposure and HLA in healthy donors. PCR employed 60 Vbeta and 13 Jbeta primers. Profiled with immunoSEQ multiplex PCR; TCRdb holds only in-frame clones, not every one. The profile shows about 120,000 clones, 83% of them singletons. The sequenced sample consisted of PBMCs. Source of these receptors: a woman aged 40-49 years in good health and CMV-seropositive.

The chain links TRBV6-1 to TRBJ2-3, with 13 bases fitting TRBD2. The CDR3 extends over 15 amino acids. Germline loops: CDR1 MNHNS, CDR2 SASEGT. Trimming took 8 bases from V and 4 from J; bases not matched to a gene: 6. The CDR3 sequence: CASWTSGSSPDTQYF. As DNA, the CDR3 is TGTGCCAGCTGGACTAGCGGGAGCTCCCCAGATACGCAGTATTTT.

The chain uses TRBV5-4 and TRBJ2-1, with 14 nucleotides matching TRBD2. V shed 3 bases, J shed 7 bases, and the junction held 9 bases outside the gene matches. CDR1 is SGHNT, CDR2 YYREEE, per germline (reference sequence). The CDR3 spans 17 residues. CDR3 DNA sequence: TGTGCCAGCAGCTCCGGGACTAGCGGGGGAAAGACAAATGAGCAGTTCTTC. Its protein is CASSSGTSGGKTNEQFF.

The CDR3 is CASSPSLGGLEKTQYF. The CDR3 nucleotides read TGTGCCAGCAGCCCCTCCTTGGGGGGGTTGGAAAAGACCCAGTACTTC. The chain employs TRBV9 and TRBJ2-5, with TRBD2 identical over 7 bases. CDR3 length: 16 residues. Germline CDR1 SGDLS, CDR2 YYNGEE. J lost 6 bases, V lost 4 bases, and 15 bases had no gene match.

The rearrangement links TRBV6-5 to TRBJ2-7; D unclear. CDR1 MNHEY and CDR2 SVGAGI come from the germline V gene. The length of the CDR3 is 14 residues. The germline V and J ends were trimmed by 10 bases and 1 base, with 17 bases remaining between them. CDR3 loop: CATGGRGLSYEQYF. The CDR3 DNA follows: TGTGCCACTGGCGGTCGTGGTCTTTCCTACGAGCAGTACTTC.

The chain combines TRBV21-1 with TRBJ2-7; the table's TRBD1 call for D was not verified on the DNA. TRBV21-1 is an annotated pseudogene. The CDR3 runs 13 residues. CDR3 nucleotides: TGTGCCAGCAGCAAAGAACAGAAGTACGAGCAGTACTTC. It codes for CASSKEQKYEQYF.

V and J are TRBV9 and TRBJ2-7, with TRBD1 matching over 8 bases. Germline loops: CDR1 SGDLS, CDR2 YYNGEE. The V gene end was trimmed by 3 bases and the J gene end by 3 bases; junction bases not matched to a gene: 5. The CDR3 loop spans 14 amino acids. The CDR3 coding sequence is TGTGCCAGCAGCGGTTCAGGGGGCTTCTACGAGCAGTACTTC. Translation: CASSGSGGFYEQYF.

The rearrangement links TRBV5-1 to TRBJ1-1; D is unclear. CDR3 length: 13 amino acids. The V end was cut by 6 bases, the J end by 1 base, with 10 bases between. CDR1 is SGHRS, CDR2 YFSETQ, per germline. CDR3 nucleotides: TGCGCCAGCAACGCGTATCCGAACACTGAAGCTTTCTTT. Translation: CASNAYPNTEAFF.

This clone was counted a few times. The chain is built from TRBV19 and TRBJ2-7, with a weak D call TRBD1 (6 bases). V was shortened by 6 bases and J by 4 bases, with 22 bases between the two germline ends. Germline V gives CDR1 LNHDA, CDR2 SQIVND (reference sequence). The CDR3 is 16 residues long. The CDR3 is CASSLALGDNLYEQYF. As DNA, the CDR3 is TGTGCCAGTAGCCTTGCGCTTGGGGACAACTTATACGAGCAGTACTTC.

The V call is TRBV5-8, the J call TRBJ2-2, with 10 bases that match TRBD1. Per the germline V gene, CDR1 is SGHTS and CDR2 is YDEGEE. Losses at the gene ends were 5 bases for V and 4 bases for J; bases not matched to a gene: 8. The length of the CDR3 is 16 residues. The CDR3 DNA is TGTGCCAGCAGAGACCGGGACAGGGGTTCCACCGGGGAGCTGTTTTTT. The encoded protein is CASRDRDRGSTGELFF.

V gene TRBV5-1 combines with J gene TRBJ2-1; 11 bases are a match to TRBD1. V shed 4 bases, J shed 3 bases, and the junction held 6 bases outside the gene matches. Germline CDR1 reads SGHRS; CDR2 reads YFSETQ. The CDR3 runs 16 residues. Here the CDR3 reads CASSIGQGAVYNEQFF. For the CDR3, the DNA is TGCGCCAGCAGCATTGGACAGGGGGCGGTCTACAATGAGCAGTTCTTC.

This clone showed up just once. CDR3 DNA: TGTGCCAGCAGCTTACAGGGCAGAGCCTTCGATGAAAAACTGTTTTTT. Protein product: CASSLQGRAFDEKLFF. The chain uses TRBV7-2 and TRBJ1-4; a possible D gene is TRBD1 (5 bases). Trimming pared 2 bases from V and 6 bases from J, leaving 16 bases between. This CDR3 contains 16 residues. The germline CDR1 and CDR2 sequences are SGHTA and FQGNSA.

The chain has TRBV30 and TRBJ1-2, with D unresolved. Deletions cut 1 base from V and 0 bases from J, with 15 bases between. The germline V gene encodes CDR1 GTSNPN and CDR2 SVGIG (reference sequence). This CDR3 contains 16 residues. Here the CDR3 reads CAWSGRRGRSNYGYTF. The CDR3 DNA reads TGTGCCTGGAGTGGGCGGCGGGGAAGGTCTAACTATGGCTACACCTTC.

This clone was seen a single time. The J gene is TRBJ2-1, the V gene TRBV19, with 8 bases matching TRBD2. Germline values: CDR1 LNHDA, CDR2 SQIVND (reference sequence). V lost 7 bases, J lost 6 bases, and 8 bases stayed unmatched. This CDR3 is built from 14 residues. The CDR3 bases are TGTGCCAGTAATCCGGGACTAGGGGGCAATGAGCAGTTCTTC. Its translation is CASNPGLGGNEQFF. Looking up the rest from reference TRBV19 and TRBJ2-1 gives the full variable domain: DGGITQSPKYLFRKEGQNVTLSCEQNLNHDAMYWYRQDPGQGLRLIYYSQIVNDFQKGDIAEGYSVSREKKESFPLTVTSAQKNPTAFYLCASNPGLGGNEQFFGPGTRLTVL.

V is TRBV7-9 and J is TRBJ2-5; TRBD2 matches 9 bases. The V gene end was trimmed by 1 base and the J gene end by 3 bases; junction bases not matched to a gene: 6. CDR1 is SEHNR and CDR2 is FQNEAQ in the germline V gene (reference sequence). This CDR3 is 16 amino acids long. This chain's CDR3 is CASSLGGTSRKETQYF. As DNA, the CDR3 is TGTGCCAGCAGCTTAGGGGGGACTAGCAGGAAAGAGACCCAGTACTTC.

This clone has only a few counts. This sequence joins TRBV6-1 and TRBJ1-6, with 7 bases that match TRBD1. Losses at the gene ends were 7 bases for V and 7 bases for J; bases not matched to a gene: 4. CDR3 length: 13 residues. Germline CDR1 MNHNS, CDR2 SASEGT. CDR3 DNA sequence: TGTGCCAGCACCCTGACAGGGAATTCACCCCTCCACTTT. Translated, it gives CASTLTGNSPLHF.

The CDR3 protein is CASRTGAGGSYEQYF. The CDR3 nucleotides read TGTGCCAGCCGCACGGGGGCGGGAGGCTCCTACGAGCAGTACTTC. This chain joins TRBV6-6 and TRBJ2-7, with 8 bases matching TRBD2. The CDR3 sequence is 15 residues long. From germline, CDR1 is MNHNY and CDR2 SVGAGI (reference sequence). V shed 8 bases and J 0 bases; nucleotides not matched to a gene: 9.

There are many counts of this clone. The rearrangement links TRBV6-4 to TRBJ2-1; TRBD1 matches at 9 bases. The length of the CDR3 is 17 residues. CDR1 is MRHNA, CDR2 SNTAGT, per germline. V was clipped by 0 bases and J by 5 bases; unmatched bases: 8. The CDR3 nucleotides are TGTGCCAGCAGTGACTCGACCCCGGGACAGGGAAACAATGAGCAGTTCTTC. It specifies CASSDSTPGQGNNEQFF.

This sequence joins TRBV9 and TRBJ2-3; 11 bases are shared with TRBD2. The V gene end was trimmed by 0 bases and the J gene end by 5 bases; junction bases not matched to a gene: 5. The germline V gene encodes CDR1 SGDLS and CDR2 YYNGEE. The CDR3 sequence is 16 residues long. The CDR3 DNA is TGTGCCAGCAGCGTAGTAGGTCTAGCGGGAGGAGATACGCAGTATTTT. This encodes CASSVVGLAGGDTQYF.

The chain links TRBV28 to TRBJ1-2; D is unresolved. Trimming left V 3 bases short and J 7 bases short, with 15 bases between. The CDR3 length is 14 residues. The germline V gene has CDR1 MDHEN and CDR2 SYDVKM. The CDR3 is CASSLIPGWRGYTF. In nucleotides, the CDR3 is TGTGCCAGCAGTTTGATTCCCGGGTGGCGTGGCTACACCTTC.

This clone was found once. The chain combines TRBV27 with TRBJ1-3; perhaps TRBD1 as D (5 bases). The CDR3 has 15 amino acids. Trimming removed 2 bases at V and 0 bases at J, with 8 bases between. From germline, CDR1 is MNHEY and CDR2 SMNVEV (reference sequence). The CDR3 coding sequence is TGTGCCAGCAGTTTAGCGGGACTCTCTGGAAACACCATATATTTT. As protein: CASSLAGLSGNTIYF.

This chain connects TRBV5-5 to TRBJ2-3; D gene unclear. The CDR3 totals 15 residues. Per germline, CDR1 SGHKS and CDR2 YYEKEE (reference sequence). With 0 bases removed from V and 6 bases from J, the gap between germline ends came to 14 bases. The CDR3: CASSLVVGHADTQYF. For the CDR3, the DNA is TGTGCCAGCAGCTTGGTTGTGGGCCATGCGGATACGCAGTATTTT.

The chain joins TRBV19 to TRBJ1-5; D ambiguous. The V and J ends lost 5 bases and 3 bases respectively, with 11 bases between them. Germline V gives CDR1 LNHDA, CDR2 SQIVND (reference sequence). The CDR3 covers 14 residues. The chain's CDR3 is CASSARELNQPQHF. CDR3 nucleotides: TGTGCCAGTAGTGCGCGGGAACTCAATCAGCCCCAGCATTTT.

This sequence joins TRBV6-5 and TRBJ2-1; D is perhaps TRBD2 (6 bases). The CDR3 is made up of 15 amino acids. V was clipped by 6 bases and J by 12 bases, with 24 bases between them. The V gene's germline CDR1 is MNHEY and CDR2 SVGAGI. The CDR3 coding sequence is TGTGCCAGCAGCCCCAGCGGGCGTTCTTTAGGTGGGCAGTTCTTC. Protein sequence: CASSPSGRSLGGQFF.

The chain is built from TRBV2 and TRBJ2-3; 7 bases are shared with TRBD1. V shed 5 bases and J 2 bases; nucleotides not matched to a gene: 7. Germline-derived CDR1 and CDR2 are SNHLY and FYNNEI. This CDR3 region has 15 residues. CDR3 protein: CASSLGTELTDTQYF. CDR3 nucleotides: TGTGCCAGCAGTTTAGGGACAGAGCTCACAGATACGCAGTATTTT.

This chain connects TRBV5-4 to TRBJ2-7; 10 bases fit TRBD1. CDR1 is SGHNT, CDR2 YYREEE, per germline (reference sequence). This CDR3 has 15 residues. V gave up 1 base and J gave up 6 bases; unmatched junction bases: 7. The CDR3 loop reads CASSLPGQGGSEQYF. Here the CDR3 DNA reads TGTGCCAGCAGCTTGCCTGGACAGGGGGGTAGCGAGCAGTACTTC. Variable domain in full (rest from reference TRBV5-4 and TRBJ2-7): ETGVTQSPTHLIKTRGQQVTLRCSSQSGHNTVSWYQQALGQGPQFIFQYYREEENGRGNFPPRFSGLQFPNYSSELNVNALELDDSALYLCASSLPGQGGSEQYFGPGTRLTVT.

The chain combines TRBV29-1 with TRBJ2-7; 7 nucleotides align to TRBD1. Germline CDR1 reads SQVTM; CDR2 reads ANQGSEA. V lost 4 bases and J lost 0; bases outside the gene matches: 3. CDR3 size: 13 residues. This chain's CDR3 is CSVAGGSSYEQYF. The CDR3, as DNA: TGCAGCGTTGCAGGGGGTAGCTCCTACGAGCAGTACTTC.

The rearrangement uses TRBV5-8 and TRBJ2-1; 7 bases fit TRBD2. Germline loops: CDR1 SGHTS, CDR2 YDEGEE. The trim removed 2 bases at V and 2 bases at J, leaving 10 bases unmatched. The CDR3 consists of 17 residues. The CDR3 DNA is TGTGCCAGCAGCTTTTTCCCGAGCGGGGAGCCCTACAATGAGCAGTTCTTC. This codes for CASSFFPSGEPYNEQFF.

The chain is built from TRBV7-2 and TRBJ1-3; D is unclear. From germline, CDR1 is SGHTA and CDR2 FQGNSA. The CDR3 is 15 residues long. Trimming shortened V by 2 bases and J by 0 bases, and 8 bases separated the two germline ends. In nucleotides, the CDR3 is TGTGCCAGCAGCTTATGGTCAGGCTCTGGAAACACCATATATTTT. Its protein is CASSLWSGSGNTIYF.